This TCR beta chain is drawn from a study of post-analysis software for immune sequencing data. Study results and limitations: Those with multiple sclerosis, the patient group, showed significantly lower normalized Chao1 diversity than controls.

Note on this clonotype: Its antigen is currently unknown.

Unique molecular identifiers featured in each of the TCR beta cDNA libraries. When about 0.9 to 10 million T cells were used, they gave around 500,000 cDNA molecules. MiXCR was run by TCRdb on the PCR reads, yielding one entry per CDR3 protein. The sample has around 710,000 distinct CDR3 sequences, around 42% seen once. Sequencing was carried out using blood. The receptor was isolated from a girl aged 10 to 17 with multiple sclerosis.

The CDR3 loop is CASSYMAGAYEQYF. In nucleotides, the CDR3 is TGTGCCAGCAGTTACATGGCGGGAGCCTACGAGCAGTACTTC. V is TRBV6-6 and J is TRBJ2-7, with 7 bases lining up with TRBD2. Losses at the gene ends were 2 bases for V and 2 bases for J; bases not matched to a gene: 3. CDR3 size: 14 residues. Germline V CDR1 and CDR2: MNHNY, SVGAGI (reference sequence).